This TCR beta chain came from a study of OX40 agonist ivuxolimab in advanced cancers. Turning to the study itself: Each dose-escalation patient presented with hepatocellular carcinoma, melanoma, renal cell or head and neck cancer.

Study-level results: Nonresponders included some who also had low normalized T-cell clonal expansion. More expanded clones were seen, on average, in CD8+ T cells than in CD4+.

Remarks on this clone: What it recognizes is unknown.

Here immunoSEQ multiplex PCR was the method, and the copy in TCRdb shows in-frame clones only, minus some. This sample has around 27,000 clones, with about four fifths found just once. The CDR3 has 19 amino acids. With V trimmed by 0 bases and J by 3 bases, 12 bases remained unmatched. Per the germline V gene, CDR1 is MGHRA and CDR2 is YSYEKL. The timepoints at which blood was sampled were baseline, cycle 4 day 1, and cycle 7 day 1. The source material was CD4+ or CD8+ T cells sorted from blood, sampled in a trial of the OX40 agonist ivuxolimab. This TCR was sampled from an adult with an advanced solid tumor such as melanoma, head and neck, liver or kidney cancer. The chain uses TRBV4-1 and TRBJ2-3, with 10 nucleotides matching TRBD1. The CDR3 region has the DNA TGCGCCAGCAGCCAAGATATTCACGGGTTGGGACAGGGGACAGATACGCAGTATTTT. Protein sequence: CASSQDIHGLGQGTDTQYF.